The 31 T cell receptor beta chains reported below all come from one sample, sequenced in a study of CD8 T cells in Susac syndrome. Random-hexamer reverse transcription was applied to about 0.45 to 1 ug RNA. TCRdb re-called the immunoSEQ multiplex PCR reads through MiXCR, storing one row per CDR3 protein. The sample shows about 120,000 distinct CDR3 sequences, 80% to 95% of them seen only once. Sequencing was carried out using CD4+ T cells from PBMCs. The receptors were sampled from a human donor in good health.

The gene calls are TRBV6-2 or TRBV6-3 and TRBJ2-2, with no clear D. V gave up 4 bases and J gave up 4 bases, with 13 bases separating them. Germline lookup yields CDR1 MNHEY and CDR2 SVGEGT. The CDR3 runs 15 residues. DNA for the CDR3: TGTGCCAGCAGTTCGATTGGCCCGCCCACCGGGGAGCTGTTTTTT. It translates to CASSSIGPPTGELFF.

In this sample, this clonotype turned up once. The V gene is TRBV6-5, the J gene TRBJ2-1, with 11 nucleotides matching TRBD2. Looked up from germline, CDR1 is MNHEY and CDR2 is SVGAGI. The CDR3 extends over 15 amino acids. The trim removed 7 bases at V and 6 bases at J, leaving 8 bases unmatched. CDR3 sequence: CASNGLAGPSNEQFF. CDR3 in DNA: TGTGCCAGCAATGGACTAGCGGGTCCGAGCAATGAGCAGTTCTTC.

CDR3 in amino acids: CASSSPFRADTQYF. The CDR3 bases are TGTGCCAGCAGCTCCCCCTTTCGGGCAGATACGCAGTATTTT. The rearrangement joins TRBV7-2 to TRBJ2-3; D is undetermined. CDR3 length: 14 residues. From germline, CDR1 is SGHTA and CDR2 FQGNSA. Deletions cut 4 bases from V and 4 bases from J, with 12 bases between.

This clonotype was picked up one time. The V gene is TRBV3-1, the J gene TRBJ1-1; TRBD1 agrees at 7 bases. There are 16 residues in the CDR3. The ends lost 4 bases at V and 5 bases at J; junction bases unmatched: 13. The V gene's germline CDR1 is LGHDT and CDR2 YNNKEL (reference sequence). The CDR3 loop is CASSPSDRAVETEAFF. CDR3 bases: TGTGCCAGCAGCCCGAGCGACAGGGCGGTAGAGACTGAAGCTTTCTTT.

The chain has TRBV20-1 and TRBJ1-1; 7 bases line up with TRBD1. Trimming removed 2 bases from V and 1 base from J; junction bases left unmatched: 1. The CDR3 totals 13 residues. Per germline, CDR1 DFQATT and CDR2 SNEGSKA (reference sequence). The CDR3 DNA reads TGCAGTGCTAGACAGGGGGGGAACACTGAAGCTTTCTTT. Translating gives CSARQGGNTEAFF.

This sequence joins TRBV2 and TRBJ1-5; the D gene is possibly TRBD1 (5 bases). The germline gives CDR1 SNHLY, CDR2 FYNNEI. This CDR3 spans 14 amino acids. V lost 2 bases, J lost 5 bases, and 10 bases lay in between. CDR3 in amino acids: CASSEQGVHQPQHF. The DNA of the CDR3 is TGTGCCAGCAGTGAACAAGGGGTGCATCAGCCCCAGCATTTT.

This chain uses TRBV7-3 with TRBJ2-6; possible D gene TRBD1, 5 bases. CDR1 is SGHTA and CDR2 is FQGTGA in the germline V gene. The germline V and J ends were trimmed by 6 bases and 0 bases, with 9 bases remaining between them. The CDR3 totals 15 residues. In nucleotides, the CDR3 is TGTGCCAGCAGTTCAGGGCGCTCTGGGGCCAACGTCCTGACTTTC. Amino acids: CASSSGRSGANVLTF.

The V gene is TRBV7-3, the J gene TRBJ1-1; a possible D gene is TRBD1 (5 bases). CDR3 size: 13 residues. V gave up 4 bases and J gave up 3 bases, with 9 bases separating them. Germline V gene sequence: CDR1 SGHTA, CDR2 FQGTGA. CDR3 sequence: CASSWGVDTEAFF. CDR3 DNA: TGTGCCAGCAGCTGGGGGGTGGACACTGAAGCTTTCTTT.

The gene calls are TRBV4-2 and TRBJ2-7; 10 nucleotides match TRBD1. Unmatched junction bases numbered 4, after V lost 0 bases and J lost 2 bases. CDR1 is LGHNA and CDR2 is YNFKEQ in the germline V gene. The CDR3 is 16 residues long. CDR3 residues: CASSQDWGTGAYEQYF. CDR3 DNA: TGTGCCAGCAGCCAAGATTGGGGGACAGGGGCCTACGAGCAGTACTTC.

The genes are TRBV5-6 and TRBJ2-7; D might be TRBD2 (6 bases). V lost 2 bases, J lost 6 bases, and 21 bases lay in between. Germline CDR1 is SGHDT and CDR2 is YYEEEE. The CDR3 has 16 amino acids. The chain's CDR3 is CASSLLTSPTRREQYF. The CDR3 nucleotides read TGTGCCAGCAGCTTACTGACTAGTCCCACTCGTCGCGAGCAGTACTTC.

The chain joins TRBV6-2 or TRBV6-3 to TRBJ2-5; a possible D gene is TRBD1 (5 bases). Trimming removed 0 bases from V and 4 bases from J, with 9 bases in between. The CDR3 runs 14 residues. Germline CDR1 and CDR2: MNHEY and SVGEGT. The CDR3 loop is CASSYSGLRETQYF. DNA for the CDR3: TGTGCCAGCAGTTACTCGGGGCTGAGAGAGACCCAGTACTTC.

J is TRBJ2-3 and V is TRBV7-8, with D perhaps matching TRBD2 (7 bases). CDR1 SGHVS and CDR2 FQNEAQ come from the germline V gene. The CDR3 sequence is 12 residues long. V lost 11 bases and J lost 4, with 13 bases in between. The CDR3 spells CASGGAADTQYF. The CDR3 DNA reads TGTGCCTCTGGGGGGGCAGCAGATACGCAGTATTTT.

This clonotype has just one count. The chain uses TRBV14 and TRBJ2-1; D ambiguous. Germline V gene lookup returns CDR1 SGHDN and CDR2 FVKESK. V gave up 4 bases and J gave up 7 bases, with 17 bases separating them. This CDR3 has 15 residues. DNA for the CDR3: TGTGCCAGCAGCCTGGTTCGCCCGATGGTTAATGAGCAGTTCTTC. It is translated as CASSLVRPMVNEQFF.

V usage is TRBV6-5 and J usage is TRBJ2-2; no clear D. CDR1 is MNHEY, CDR2 SVGAGI, per germline. The V gene lost 8 bases and the J gene lost 4 bases, with 14 bases spanning the gap. The CDR3 runs to 14 residues. The CDR3 nucleotides read TGTGCCAGCCAGACCGACCCCTCCACCGGGGAGCTGTTTTTT. Translating it yields CASQTDPSTGELFF.

CDR3 protein: CASSPGGTGGNGYTF. The CDR3 nucleotides are TGTGCCAGCAGCCCTGGGGGTACAGGGGGCAATGGCTACACCTTC. The gene calls are TRBV2 and TRBJ1-2, with 9 bases that match TRBD1. Germline V lookup: CDR1 SNHLY, CDR2 FYNNEI. CDR3 length equals 15 residues. Unmatched junction bases numbered 11, after V lost 6 bases and J lost 6 bases.

The rearrangement uses TRBV7-8 and TRBJ2-2; no firm D call. The CDR3 has 15 residues. Germline V gene data show CDR1 as SGHVS and CDR2 as FQNEAQ. Trimming took 0 bases from V and 5 from J, leaving 10 bases between them. CDR3 DNA sequence: TGTGCCAGCAGCTTAGCAATCGGGCGGACCGGGGAGCTGTTTTTT. It encodes CASSLAIGRTGELFF.

J is TRBJ1-5 and V is TRBV9, with D possibly matching TRBD1 (5 bases). The CDR3 length is 13 residues. Germline V CDR1 and CDR2: SGDLS, YYNGEE. V lost 4 bases to trimming and J lost 4 bases, with 9 bases between them. The CDR3 DNA reads as TGTGCCAGCAGCCTGGGGGATAATCAGCCCCAGCATTTT. This gives the protein CASSLGDNQPQHF.

The V gene is TRBV7-2, the J gene TRBJ2-7, with D perhaps TRBD2 (5 bases). V was cut by 1 base and J by 0 bases, with 16 bases left in between. Germline CDR1 is SGHTA and CDR2 is FQGNSA. This CDR3 comprises 17 residues. DNA of the CDR3: TGTGCCAGCAGCTTAGGGGGAGAAGCTCTTAGCTCCTACGAGCAGTACTTC. Translated: CASSLGGEALSSYEQYF.

The rearrangement uses TRBV10-3 and TRBJ2-5, with a tentative D call TRBD1 (6 bases). Per the germline V gene, CDR1 is ENHRY and CDR2 is SYGVKD. The CDR3 is made up of 14 amino acids. The V end was cut by 2 bases, the J end by 5 bases, with 12 bases between. This CDR3 is CAISETGMRETQYF. The CDR3 region has the DNA TGTGCCATCAGTGAGACAGGGATGAGGGAGACCCAGTACTTC.

The genes are TRBV7-2 and TRBJ2-5; 7 nucleotides align to TRBD2. This CDR3 has 17 residues. The trim removed 2 bases at V and 4 bases at J, leaving 13 bases unmatched. Looked up from germline, CDR1 is SGHTA and CDR2 is FQGNSA. CDR3 DNA sequence: TGTGCCAGCAGCTTATGGGGGAGGGCCGAGGGAGGAGAGACCCAGTACTTC. Residues: CASSLWGRAEGGETQYF.

The chain couples TRBV20-1 to TRBJ2-1, with 7 bases aligning to TRBD1. After removal of 3 bases from V and 4 bases from J, the junction contained 12 bases not matched to a gene. Germline CDR1 reads DFQATT; CDR2 reads SNEGSKA (reference sequence). The CDR3 spans 16 residues. CDR3 coding DNA: TGCAGTGCTAGGTTTACAGGGGCCGGACAGTACAATGAGCAGTTCTTC. It codes for CSARFTGAGQYNEQFF.

V usage is TRBV4-3 and J usage is TRBJ2-1; TRBD2 matches 9 bases. Germline loops: CDR1 LGHNA, CDR2 YSLEER. CDR3 length equals 16 residues. With 4 bases clipped from V and 6 bases from J, the junction kept 10 bases outside the gene matches. The CDR3 DNA sequence: TGCGCCAGCAGCCCCCGAGCGGGAGGCGTAGGCAATGAGCAGTTCTTC. This encodes CASSPRAGGVGNEQFF.

The chain recombines TRBV7-2 with TRBJ2-2; maybe TRBD2 (5 bases). Germline V gene sequence: CDR1 SGHTA, CDR2 FQGNSA. Trimming took off 4 bases at V and 0 bases at J, with 12 bases between the two ends. The CDR3 is 16 amino acids. CDR3 in amino acids: CASSSPGKANTGELFF. CDR3 sequence (DNA): TGTGCCAGCAGCTCCCCGGGAAAGGCGAACACCGGGGAGCTGTTTTTT.

The V call is TRBV6-2 or TRBV6-3, the J call TRBJ2-2; a possible D gene is TRBD1 (6 bases). From germline, CDR1 is MNHEY and CDR2 SVGEGT. This CDR3 has 18 residues. V lost 6 bases and J lost 2, with 22 bases in between. The CDR3 DNA sequence: TGTGCCAGCAGCCATACGACAGGCCGAGCTCTTAACACCGGGGAGCTGTTTTTT. Its protein is CASSHTTGRALNTGELFF.

This sequence joins TRBV14 and TRBJ1-4, with D possibly TRBD1 on 6 matching bases. The V gene lost 4 bases and the J gene lost 7 bases, with 10 bases spanning the gap. The CDR3 totals 13 residues. The germline gives CDR1 SGHDN, CDR2 FVKESK. This CDR3 reads CASSPGAREKLFF. CDR3 sequence (DNA): TGTGCCAGCAGCCCAGGGGCTCGTGAAAAACTGTTTTTT.

The gene calls are TRBV3-1 and TRBJ1-1; D is perhaps TRBD1 (6 bases). Trimming shortened V by 4 bases and J by 4 bases, and 19 bases separated the two germline ends. CDR3 size: 16 residues. The germline gives CDR1 LGHDT, CDR2 YNNKEL (reference sequence). CDR3 bases: TGTGCCAGCAGCCCTTACTACCAGGGGCGGGTCACTGAAGCTTTCTTT. Its translation: CASSPYYQGRVTEAFF.

This chain joins TRBV19 and TRBJ2-1, with 15 nucleotides matching TRBD2. CDR1 and CDR2 (germline): LNHDA, SQIVND (reference sequence). Unmatched junction bases numbered 10, after V lost 4 bases and J lost 6 bases. The CDR3 totals 18 residues. The chain's CDR3 is CASSTLGLAGGTSNEQFF. In nucleotides, the CDR3 is TGTGCCAGTAGTACCCTTGGACTAGCGGGAGGGACTTCCAATGAGCAGTTCTTC.

The chain is built from TRBV6-4 and TRBJ2-3, with 8 bases aligning to TRBD1. The CDR3 length is 15 residues. The germline CDR1 and CDR2 sequences are MRHNA and SNTAGT. The V segment lost 3 bases and the J segment 3 bases; nucleotides outside the gene matches: 5. The CDR3 coding sequence is TGTGCCAGCAGTGAAGGACAGGGAGGAACAGATACGCAGTATTTT. Protein: CASSEGQGGTDTQYF.

The chain carries TRBV24-1 and TRBJ2-1; D is unresolved. V was shortened by 0 bases and J by 9 bases, with 8 bases between the two germline ends. The CDR3 covers 13 residues. Germline V gives CDR1 KGHDR, CDR2 SFDVKD. The DNA of the CDR3 is TGTGCCACCAGTGATTTGGGTCGGAGTGAGCAGTTCTTC. Translation gives CATSDLGRSEQFF.

The chain employs TRBV19 and TRBJ2-4; TRBD1 matches at 9 bases. V lost 5 bases and J lost 6; bases outside the gene matches: 11. The CDR3 has 16 residues. Germline V gene sequence: CDR1 LNHDA, CDR2 SQIVND (reference sequence). CDR3 region: CASSLPVTGGRNIQYF. The CDR3 DNA sequence: TGTGCCAGTAGTCTTCCGGTGACAGGGGGGCGAAACATTCAGTACTTC.

V and J are TRBV3-1 and TRBJ1-3; TRBD1 agrees at 7 bases. The length of the CDR3 is 18 residues. J lost 0 bases, V lost 2 bases, and 10 bases had no gene match. Germline loops: CDR1 LGHDT, CDR2 YNNKEL (reference sequence). The CDR3 nucleotides read TGTGCCAGCAGCCAACTCCTTGGGACAGCGAGCTCTGGAAACACCATATATTTT. Protein: CASSQLLGTASSGNTIYF. The full variable domain, rest sourced from reference TRBV3-1 and TRBJ1-3, is DTAVSQTPKYLVTQMGNDKSIKCEQNLGHDTMYWYKQDSKKFLKIMFSYNNKELIINETVPNRFSPKSPDKAHLNLHINSLELGDSAVYFCASSQLLGTASSGNTIYFGEGSWLTVV.